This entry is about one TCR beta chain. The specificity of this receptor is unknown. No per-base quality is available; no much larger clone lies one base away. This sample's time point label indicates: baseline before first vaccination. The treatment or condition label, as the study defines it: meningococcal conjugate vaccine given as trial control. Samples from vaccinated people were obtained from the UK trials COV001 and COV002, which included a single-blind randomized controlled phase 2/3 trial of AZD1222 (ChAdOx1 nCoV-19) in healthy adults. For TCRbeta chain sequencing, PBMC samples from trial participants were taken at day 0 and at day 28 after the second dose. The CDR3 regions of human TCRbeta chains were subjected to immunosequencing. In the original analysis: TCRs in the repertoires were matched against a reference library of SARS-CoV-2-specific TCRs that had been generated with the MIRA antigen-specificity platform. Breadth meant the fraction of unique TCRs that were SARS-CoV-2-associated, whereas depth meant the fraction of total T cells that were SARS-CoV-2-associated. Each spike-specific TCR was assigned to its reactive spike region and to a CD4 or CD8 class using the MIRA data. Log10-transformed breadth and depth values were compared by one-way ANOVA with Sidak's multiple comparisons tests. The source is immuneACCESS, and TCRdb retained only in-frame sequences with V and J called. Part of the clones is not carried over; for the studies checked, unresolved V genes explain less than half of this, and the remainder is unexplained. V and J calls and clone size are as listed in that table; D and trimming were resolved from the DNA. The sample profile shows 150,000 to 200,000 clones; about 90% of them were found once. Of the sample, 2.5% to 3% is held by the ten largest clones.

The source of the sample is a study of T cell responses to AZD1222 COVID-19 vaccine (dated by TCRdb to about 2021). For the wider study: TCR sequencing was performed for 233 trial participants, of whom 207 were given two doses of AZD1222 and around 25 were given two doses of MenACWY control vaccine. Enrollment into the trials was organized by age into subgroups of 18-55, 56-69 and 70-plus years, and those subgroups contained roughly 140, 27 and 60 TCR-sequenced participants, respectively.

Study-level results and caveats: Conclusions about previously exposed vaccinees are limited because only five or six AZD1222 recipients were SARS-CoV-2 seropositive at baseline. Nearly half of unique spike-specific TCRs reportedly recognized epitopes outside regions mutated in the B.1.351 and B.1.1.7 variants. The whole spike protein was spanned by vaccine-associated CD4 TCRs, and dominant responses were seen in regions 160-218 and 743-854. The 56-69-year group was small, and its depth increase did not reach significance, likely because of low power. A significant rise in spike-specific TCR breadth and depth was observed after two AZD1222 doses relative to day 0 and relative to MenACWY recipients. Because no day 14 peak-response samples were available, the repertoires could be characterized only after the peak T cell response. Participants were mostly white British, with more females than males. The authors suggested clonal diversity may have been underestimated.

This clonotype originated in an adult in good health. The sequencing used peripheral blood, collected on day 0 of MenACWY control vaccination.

The DNA sequence follows: TGTGCCAGCAGCATAGTGCGTCTAGGCCCACTCGAGCAGTACTTC. Its protein product is CASSIVRLGPLEQYF. The receptor chain draws on TRBV11-2 and TRBJ2-7; the D gene lacks a confident call. CDR1 and CDR2 were assigned from the germline V gene as SGHAT and FQNNGV. The CDR3, from cysteine to phenylalanine, totals 15 residues. The CDR3 DNA has 45 bases and is translated from base 1. Trimming takes 5 bases from V and 6 bases from J, and the germline ends sit 20 bases apart.